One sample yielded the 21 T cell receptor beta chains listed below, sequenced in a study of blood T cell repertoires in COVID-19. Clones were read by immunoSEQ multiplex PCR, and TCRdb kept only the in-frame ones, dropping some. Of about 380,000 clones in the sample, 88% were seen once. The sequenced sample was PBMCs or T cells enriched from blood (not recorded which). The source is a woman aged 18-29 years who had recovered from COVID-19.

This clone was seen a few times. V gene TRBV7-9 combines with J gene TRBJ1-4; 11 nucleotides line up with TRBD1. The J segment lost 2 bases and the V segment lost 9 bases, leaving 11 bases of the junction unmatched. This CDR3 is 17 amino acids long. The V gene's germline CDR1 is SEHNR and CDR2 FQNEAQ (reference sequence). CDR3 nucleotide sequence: TGTGCCAGGGACCTAGCCGGGACAGGGGGGACTAATGAAAAACTGTTTTTT. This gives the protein CARDLAGTGGTNEKLFF. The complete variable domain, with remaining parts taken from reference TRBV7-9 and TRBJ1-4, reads DTGVSQNPRHKITKRGQNVTFRCDPISEHNRLYWYRQTLGQGPEFLTYFQNEAQLEKSRLLSDRFSAERPKGSFSTLEIQRTEQGDSAMYLCARDLAGTGGTNEKLFFGSGTQLSVL.

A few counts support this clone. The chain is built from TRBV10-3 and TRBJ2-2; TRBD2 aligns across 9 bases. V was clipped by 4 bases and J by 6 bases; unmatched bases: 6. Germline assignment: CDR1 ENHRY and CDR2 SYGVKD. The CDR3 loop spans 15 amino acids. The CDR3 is CAISGGTSWAGELFF. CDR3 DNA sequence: TGTGCCATCAGTGGCGGGACTAGCTGGGCCGGGGAGCTGTTTTTT.

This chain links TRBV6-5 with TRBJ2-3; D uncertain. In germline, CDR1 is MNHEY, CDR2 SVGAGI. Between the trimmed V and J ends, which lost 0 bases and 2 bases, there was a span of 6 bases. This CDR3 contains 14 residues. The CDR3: CASSYSGTTDTQYF. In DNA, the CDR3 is TGTGCCAGCAGTTACTCGGGCACCACAGATACGCAGTATTTT.

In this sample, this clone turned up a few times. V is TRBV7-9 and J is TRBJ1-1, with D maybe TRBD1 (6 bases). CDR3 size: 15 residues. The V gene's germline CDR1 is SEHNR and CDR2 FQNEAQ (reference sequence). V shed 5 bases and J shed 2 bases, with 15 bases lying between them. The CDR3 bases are TGTGCCAGCAGCCCTGACCAGGGGTCAAACACTGAAGCTTTCTTT. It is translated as CASSPDQGSNTEAFF.

The CDR3 region has the DNA TGTGCCAGCAAGACAGGGCCCGAAGCTTTCTTT. Residues: CASKTGPEAFF. The J gene is TRBJ1-1, the V gene TRBV12-3 or TRBV12-4; 7 nucleotides align to TRBD1. CDR3 length equals 11 residues. Trimming cost V 7 bases and J 8 bases; bases outside gene matches: 4.

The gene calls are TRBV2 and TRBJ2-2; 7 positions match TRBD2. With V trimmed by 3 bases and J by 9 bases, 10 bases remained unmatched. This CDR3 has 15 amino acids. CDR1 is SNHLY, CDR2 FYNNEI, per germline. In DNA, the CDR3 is TGTGCCAGCAGTGATCCTAGCGGAGCCGACCGGGAGCTGTTTTTT. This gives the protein CASSDPSGADRELFF.

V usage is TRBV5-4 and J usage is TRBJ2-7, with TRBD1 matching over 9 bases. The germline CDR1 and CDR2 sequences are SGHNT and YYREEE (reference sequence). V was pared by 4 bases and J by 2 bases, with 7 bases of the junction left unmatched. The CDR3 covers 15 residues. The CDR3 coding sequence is TGTGCCAGCAGCCCAAGTGGGACAGGGACCTACGAGCAGTACTTC. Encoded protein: CASSPSGTGTYEQYF. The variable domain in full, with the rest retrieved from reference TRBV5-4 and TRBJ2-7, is ETGVTQSPTHLIKTRGQQVTLRCSSQSGHNTVSWYQQALGQGPQFIFQYYREEENGRGNFPPRFSGLQFPNYSSELNVNALELDDSALYLCASSPSGTGTYEQYFGPGTRLTVT.

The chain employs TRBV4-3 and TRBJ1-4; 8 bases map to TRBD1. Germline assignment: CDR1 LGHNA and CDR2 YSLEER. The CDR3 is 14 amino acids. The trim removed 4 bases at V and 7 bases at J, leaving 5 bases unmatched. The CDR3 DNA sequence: TGCGCCAGCAGCCCTGGACAGGGTTCTGAAAAACTGTTTTTT. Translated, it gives CASSPGQGSEKLFF.

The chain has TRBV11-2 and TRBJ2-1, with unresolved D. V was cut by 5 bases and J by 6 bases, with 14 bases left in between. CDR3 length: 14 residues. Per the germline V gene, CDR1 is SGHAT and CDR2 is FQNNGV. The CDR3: CASSNNAVANEQFF. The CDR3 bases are TGTGCCAGCAGCAACAATGCGGTGGCCAATGAGCAGTTCTTC. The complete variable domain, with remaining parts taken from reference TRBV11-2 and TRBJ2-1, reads EAGVAQSPRYKIIEKRQSVAFWCNPISGHATLYWYQQILGQGPKLLIQFQNNGVVDDSQLPKDRFSAERLKGVDSTLKIQPAKLEDSAVYLCASSNNAVANEQFFGPGTRLTVL.

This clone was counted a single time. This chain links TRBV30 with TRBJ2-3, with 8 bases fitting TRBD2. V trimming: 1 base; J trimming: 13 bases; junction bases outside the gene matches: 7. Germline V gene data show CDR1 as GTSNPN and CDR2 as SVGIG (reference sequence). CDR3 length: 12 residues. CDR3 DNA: TGTGCCTGGAGTGCAAGCACTAGCGGAGAGTATTTT. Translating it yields CAWSASTSGEYF.

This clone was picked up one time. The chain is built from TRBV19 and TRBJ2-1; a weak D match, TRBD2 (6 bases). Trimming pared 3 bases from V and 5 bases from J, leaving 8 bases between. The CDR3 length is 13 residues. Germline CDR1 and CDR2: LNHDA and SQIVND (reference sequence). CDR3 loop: CASSIRGNNEQFF. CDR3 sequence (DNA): TGTGCCAGTAGTATCCGGGGGAACAATGAGCAGTTCTTC.

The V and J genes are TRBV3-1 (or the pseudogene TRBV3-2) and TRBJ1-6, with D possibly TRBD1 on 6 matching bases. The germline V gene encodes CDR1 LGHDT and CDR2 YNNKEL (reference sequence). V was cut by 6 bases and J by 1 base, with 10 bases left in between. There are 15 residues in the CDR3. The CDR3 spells CASRDRGSYNSPLHF. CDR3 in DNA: TGTGCCAGCAGGGACAGAGGGTCCTATAATTCACCCCTCCACTTT.

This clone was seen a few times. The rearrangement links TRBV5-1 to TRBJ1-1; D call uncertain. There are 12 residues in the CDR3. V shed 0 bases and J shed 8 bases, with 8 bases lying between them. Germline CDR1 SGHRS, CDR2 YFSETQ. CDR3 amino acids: CASSLVGREAFF. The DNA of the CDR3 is TGCGCCAGCAGCTTGGTGGGCAGGGAAGCTTTCTTT.

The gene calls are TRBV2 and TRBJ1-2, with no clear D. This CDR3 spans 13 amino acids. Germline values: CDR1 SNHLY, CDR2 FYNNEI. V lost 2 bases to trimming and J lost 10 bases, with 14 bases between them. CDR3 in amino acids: CASSESPPGAYTF. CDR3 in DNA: TGTGCCAGCAGTGAATCCCCCCCCGGAGCCTACACCTTC.

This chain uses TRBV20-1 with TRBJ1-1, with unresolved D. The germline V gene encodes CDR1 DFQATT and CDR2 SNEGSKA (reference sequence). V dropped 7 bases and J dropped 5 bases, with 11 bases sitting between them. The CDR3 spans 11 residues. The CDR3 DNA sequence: TGCAGTGTGAACGGGAGAACTGAAGCTTTCTTT. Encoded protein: CSVNGRTEAFF.

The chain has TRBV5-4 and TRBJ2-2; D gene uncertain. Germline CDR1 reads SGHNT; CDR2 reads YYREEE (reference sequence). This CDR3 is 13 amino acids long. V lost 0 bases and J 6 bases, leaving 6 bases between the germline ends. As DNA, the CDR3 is TGTGCCAGCAGCTTGGACAGTCCCGGGGAGCTGTTTTTT. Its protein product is CASSLDSPGELFF.

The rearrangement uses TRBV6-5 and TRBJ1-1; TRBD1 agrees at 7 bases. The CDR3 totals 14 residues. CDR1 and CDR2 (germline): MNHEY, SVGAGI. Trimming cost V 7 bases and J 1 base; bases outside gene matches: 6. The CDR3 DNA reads TGTGCCAGCACCGAAGGACAGGCGAACACTGAAGCTTTCTTT. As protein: CASTEGQANTEAFF.

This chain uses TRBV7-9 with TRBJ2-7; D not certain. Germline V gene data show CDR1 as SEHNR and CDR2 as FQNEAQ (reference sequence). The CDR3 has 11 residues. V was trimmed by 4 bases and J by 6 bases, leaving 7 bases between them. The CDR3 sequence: CASSSLSEQYF. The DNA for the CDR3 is TGTGCCAGCAGCTCCCTGAGCGAGCAGTACTTC.

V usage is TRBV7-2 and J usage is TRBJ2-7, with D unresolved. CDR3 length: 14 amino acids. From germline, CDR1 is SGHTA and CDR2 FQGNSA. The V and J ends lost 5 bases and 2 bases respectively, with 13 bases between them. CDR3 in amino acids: CASSPPTHPYEQYF. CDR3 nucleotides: TGTGCCAGCAGCCCTCCGACTCACCCCTACGAGCAGTACTTC.

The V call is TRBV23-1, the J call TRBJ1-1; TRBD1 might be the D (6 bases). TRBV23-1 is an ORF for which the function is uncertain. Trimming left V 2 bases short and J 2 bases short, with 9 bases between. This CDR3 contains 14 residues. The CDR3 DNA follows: TGCGCCAGCAGTCAAACACAGGGTAACACTGAAGCTTTCTTT. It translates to CASSQTQGNTEAFF.

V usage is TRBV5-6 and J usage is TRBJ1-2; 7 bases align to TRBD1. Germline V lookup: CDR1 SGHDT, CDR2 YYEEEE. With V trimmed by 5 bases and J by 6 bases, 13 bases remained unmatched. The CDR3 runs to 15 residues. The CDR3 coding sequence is TGTGCCAGCAGTTTGAGTGACAGGGAAGGTGATGGCTACACCTTC. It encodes CASSLSDREGDGYTF.